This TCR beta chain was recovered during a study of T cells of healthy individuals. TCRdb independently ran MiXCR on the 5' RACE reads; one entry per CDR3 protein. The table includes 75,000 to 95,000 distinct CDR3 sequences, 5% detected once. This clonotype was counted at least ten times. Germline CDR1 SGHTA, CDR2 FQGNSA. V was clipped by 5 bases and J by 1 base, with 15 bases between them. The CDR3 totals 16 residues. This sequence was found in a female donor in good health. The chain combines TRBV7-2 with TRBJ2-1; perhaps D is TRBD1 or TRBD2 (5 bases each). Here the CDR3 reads CASSGFGTVSYNEQFF. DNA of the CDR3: TGTGCCAGCAGCGGATTTGGGACGGTTTCCTACAATGAGCAGTTCTTC. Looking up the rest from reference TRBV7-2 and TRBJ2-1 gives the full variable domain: GAGVSQSPSNKVTEKGKDVELRCDPISGHTALYWYRQSLGQGLEFLIYFQGNSAPDKSGLPSDRFSAERTGGSVSTLTIQRTQQEDSAVYLCASSGFGTVSYNEQFFGPGTRLTVL.